This section outlines one TCR beta chain sequence together with its context. The sample is drawn from a study of blood T cells in healthy people across ages. Healthy Caucasian individuals from Russia aged about 6 to 100 were enrolled as donors. The second PCR ran about 6 to 11 cycles with a sample-barcoded 5' primer and J-beta primers. MiXCR, run by TCRdb on the 5' RACE reads, gives a single entry per CDR3 protein. The table shows fewer than 1.5 million distinct CDR3 sequences, with 40% to 50% occurring only once. The receptor's source is a woman aged 18-29 years in good health. The specimen was blood.

CDR3 nucleotides: TGCAGCGTTGGACAGGGGCCGTCAGATACGCAGTATTTT. As protein: CSVGQGPSDTQYF. The chain links TRBV29-1 to TRBJ2-3, with 8 bases aligning to TRBD1. V dropped 4 bases and J dropped 4; count of bases not matched to a gene: 4. Germline V gene sequence: CDR1 SQVTM, CDR2 ANQGSEA. The CDR3 sequence is 13 residues long.